This TCR beta chain is drawn from a study of identical twins (dated by TCRdb to about 2016). Background for the entire study: To test whether fetal clonotypes persist, this study deep-sequenced TCR alpha and beta repertoires from monozygotic twins, from unrelated adults of various ages, and from cord blood. Replicate twin experiments were performed at different times using different library preparation protocols to rule out contamination.

This clonotype was detected many times. Its antigen remains undetermined. Base qualities are missing; no much larger clone stands one base away. What the research found in general, with its limitations: Fewer insertions were carried by abundant cord blood beta clonotypes, a similar but weaker trend appeared in young adult naive repertoires, and no such trend appeared in memory repertoires. Because the same donors could not be followed over many years, conclusions were based on cross-sectional statistical analysis. Compared with coincidental sharing between unrelated individuals, an excess of low generation-probability sequences was observed among out-of-frame TCR alpha sequences shared between twins. A weaker excess of twin sharing was found in beta out-of-frame sequences because the signal-to-noise ratio was lowered by fewer shared sequences. Zero-insertion analyses could be partly confounded by invariant T cells such as MAIT and iNKT, though diverse VJ usage argued against such confounding for most clonotypes. In monozygotic twins, recombination models systematically underestimated out-of-frame TCR alpha sharing, but the models matched the sharing seen between unrelated individuals.

Every donor in the study was a healthy Caucasian. The study also sequenced three unrelated non-twin adults: a male aged 18 to 30, a male aged 50 to 59 and a female aged 50 to 59. Miltenyi CD45RO+ enrichment and human naive T-cell isolation kits were used to isolate memory (CD45RO+) and naive T cells from PBMC. The CDR3 goes from the cysteine to the phenylalanine over 15 residues. Here the CDR3 DNA is all that survives: 45 bases in frame from base 1. CDR1 and CDR2 are drawn from the germline V gene: SGHRS, YFSETQ. Cut back by 5 bases and 0 bases, the V and J ends lie 11 bases apart. Receptor libraries were prepared by 5' RACE. Sequencing used an Illumina HiSeq 2000. Template switching added a universal primer binding site, and the final cDNA carried a unique molecular identifier that allowed TCR cDNA molecules to be counted accurately. First-strand cDNA for TCR alpha and beta chains was synthesized from specific primers in the conserved constant-segment region. Each cDNA library was double barcoded, with a SMART-Mk sample barcode plus Illumina barcodes, to control for contamination. TruSeq adapter sequences, together with Illumina sample barcodes, were added in two successive PCR steps. The Illumina HiSeq platform was used with custom primers to sequence TCR alpha and beta cDNA libraries. The source study handled its data this way. MiGEC was used to process raw reads and extract unique molecular identifiers, and MiXCR was used to find CDR3 positions. For each individual, recombination models were inferred using an EM algorithm with the repgenHMM and IGoR tools. Shared clonotype analysis was performed with the tcR package in R, normalizing sharing by the product of cloneset sizes. To study raw recombination without the effects of thymic and clonal selection, out-of-frame nonproductive sequences were analyzed. The raw public reads went through TCRdb reprocessing: fastp at Q25, MiXCR clone calling, in-frame beta chains kept. Each record represents a unique CDR3 protein, reported with the most common genes and DNA among its rows. The V and J calls, along with clone size, are taken from TCRdb and not from the paper's own processing. This sample gives roughly 350,000 distinct CDR3 sequences in total; about 9% of them show up just once. Of the sample, 8.5% to 10% falls within the top ten clones.

The rearrangement joined TRBV5-1 to TRBJ1-4; the D gene lacks a confident call. The sequence was obtained from a woman in her forties or fifties in good health. Sequencing used naive T cells sorted from blood. The cell subset or site label corresponds to: cells isolated with a human naive T-cell isolation kit. This receptor carries the CDR3 CASSAGSTTNEKLFF. The DNA sequence reads TGCGCCAGCAGTGCCGGGTCCACAACTAATGAAAAACTGTTTTTT.